A single sample gave rise to the 19 T cell receptor beta chains below, sequenced in a study of blood T cell repertoires in COVID-19. The protocol was immunoSEQ multiplex PCR, while the TCRdb copy is restricted to in-frame clones and leaves out a portion. The repertoire holds 110,000 to 150,000 clones, with about 82% as singletons. What was sequenced was peripheral blood. Receptors originate from a woman in her sixties with acute or convalescent COVID-19.

This clone was detected once. The chain carries TRBV5-1 and TRBJ2-5; possibly TRBD1 for D (6 bases). Looked up from germline, CDR1 is SGHRS and CDR2 is YFSETQ. The germline V and J ends were trimmed by 5 bases and 0 bases, with 8 bases remaining between them. The CDR3 is 13 residues long. CDR3 in amino acids: CASRRTDQETQYF. CDR3 DNA sequence: TGCGCCAGCAGGCGGACAGACCAAGAGACCCAGTACTTC.

This clone was found a few times. J is TRBJ1-1 and V is TRBV6-5; D might be TRBD1 (6 bases). The CDR3 sequence is 14 residues long. Trimming cost V 6 bases and J 1 base, with 12 bases left between them. Looked up from germline, CDR1 is MNHEY and CDR2 is SVGAGI. The DNA for the CDR3 is TGTGCCAGCAGCCGCGGGGGCCCGAACACTGAAGCTTTCTTT. Its translation is CASSRGGPNTEAFF.

CDR3 amino acids: CAISEGGSYNEQFF. The CDR3 DNA follows: TGTGCCATCAGTGAGGGGGGGTCCTACAATGAGCAGTTCTTC. This chain links TRBV10-3 with TRBJ2-1; TRBD2 is a possible D gene (6 bases). The V and J ends lost 2 bases and 1 base respectively, with 6 bases between them. The CDR3 is 14 amino acids. The V gene's germline CDR1 is ENHRY and CDR2 SYGVKD.

The chain joins TRBV11-2 to TRBJ1-6; D gene uncertain. The CDR3 loop spans 18 amino acids. Trimming took off 5 bases at V and 1 base at J, with 18 bases between the two ends. Germline V gene lookup returns CDR1 SGHAT and CDR2 FQNNGV. Written as DNA, the CDR3 is TGTGCCAGCAGCCAAAGGGAGAGGGAACGGTCCTATAATTCACCCCTCCACTTT. As protein: CASSQRERERSYNSPLHF. The whole variable domain, filled in from reference TRBV11-2 and TRBJ1-6, reads EAGVAQSPRYKIIEKRQSVAFWCNPISGHATLYWYQQILGQGPKLLIQFQNNGVVDDSQLPKDRFSAERLKGVDSTLKIQPAKLEDSAVYLCASSQRERERSYNSPLHFGNGTRLTVT.

This clone was picked up a small number of times. V usage is TRBV6-5 and J usage is TRBJ2-7; D remains ambiguous. Germline V CDR1 and CDR2: MNHEY, SVGAGI. Trimming cost V 5 bases and J 4 bases, with 12 bases left between them. This CDR3 has 13 amino acids. The CDR3 DNA reads TGTGCCAGCAGTCTGTTACCAGGTTACGAGCAGTACTTC. It is translated as CASSLLPGYEQYF.

The chain carries TRBV5-1 and TRBJ1-2; D is uncertain. The germline V gene has CDR1 SGHRS and CDR2 YFSETQ. There are 16 residues in the CDR3. The germline V and J ends were trimmed by 0 bases and 1 base, with 13 bases remaining between them. The CDR3 here is CASSLVLNSDNYGYTF. CDR3 DNA sequence: TGCGCCAGCAGCTTGGTTTTGAACAGTGATAACTATGGCTACACCTTC. Combining the CDR3 with reference TRBV5-1 and TRBJ1-2 gives the whole variable domain KAGVTQTPRYLIKTRGQQVTLSCSPISGHRSVSWYQQTPGQGLQFLFEYFSETQRNKGNFPGRFSGRQFSNSRSEMNVSTLELGDSALYLCASSLVLNSDNYGYTFGSGTRLTVV.

This chain connects TRBV28 to TRBJ2-3; possible D gene TRBD1, 7 bases. Trimming took off 4 bases at V and 2 bases at J, with 22 bases between the two ends. Looked up from germline, CDR1 is MDHEN and CDR2 is SYDVKM. The CDR3 has 18 residues. The CDR3 reads CASSYRGRGLYDTDTQYF. Here the CDR3 DNA reads TGTGCCAGCAGTTACAGGGGCCGGGGGCTTTACGACACAGATACGCAGTATTTT.

For the CDR3, the DNA is TGTGCCAGCAGCTTGGATGGCGGGGGGGCCTCTAGACAGTTCTTC. As protein: CASSLDGGGASRQFF. The V call is TRBV5-4, the J call TRBJ2-1, with 9 positions matching TRBD2. Looked up from germline, CDR1 is SGHNT and CDR2 is YYREEE (reference sequence). The length of the CDR3 is 15 residues. Trimming removed 0 bases from V and 13 bases from J; junction bases left unmatched: 11.

This chain uses TRBV30 with TRBJ1-2; 7 bases map to TRBD1. The junction had 16 bases not matched to a gene; V was cut back by 4 bases and J by 8 bases. From germline, CDR1 is GTSNPN and CDR2 SVGIG (reference sequence). This CDR3 comprises 15 residues. The CDR3 here is CAWKIWTGTEGGYTF. Written as DNA, the CDR3 is TGTGCCTGGAAGATCTGGACCGGGACAGAGGGGGGCTACACCTTC.

This sequence joins TRBV27 and TRBJ1-4, with TRBD1 identical over 7 bases. The length of the CDR3 is 15 residues. Losses at the gene ends were 5 bases for V and 8 bases for J; bases not matched to a gene: 11. CDR1 is MNHEY, CDR2 SMNVEV, per germline (reference sequence). CDR3 protein: CASSRTGTVPEKLFF. The CDR3 region has the DNA TGTGCCAGCAGTCGAACCGGGACAGTCCCCGAAAAACTGTTTTTT.

The rearrangement joins TRBV7-3 to TRBJ2-1, with 9 positions matching TRBD2. Germline values: CDR1 SGHTA, CDR2 FQGTGA. J gave up 3 bases and V 2 bases, and 2 bases lay outside the gene matches. CDR3 length: 15 amino acids. The CDR3, as DNA: TGTGCCAGCAGCTTACTAGCGGGGTACTACAATGAGCAGTTCTTC. Translating it yields CASSLLAGYYNEQFF.

The chain recombines TRBV3-1 (or the pseudogene TRBV3-2) with TRBJ2-5; TRBD2 aligns across 8 bases. CDR3 length: 16 amino acids. The germline gives CDR1 LGHDT, CDR2 YNNKEL (reference sequence). The trim removed 5 bases at V and 5 bases at J, leaving 13 bases unmatched. In DNA form, the CDR3 reads TGTGCCAGCAGCAGCCGCCTGCCGGGGGGGCCGGAGACCCAGTACTTC. As protein: CASSSRLPGGPETQYF.

This clone turned up a few times. This chain connects TRBV5-1 to TRBJ1-2; 7 bases are a match to TRBD1. CDR3 size: 15 residues. Trimming took 3 bases from V and 4 from J; bases not matched to a gene: 9. CDR1 and CDR2 (germline): SGHRS, YFSETQ. The DNA of the CDR3 is TGCGCCAGCAGCTCCGCGGGACAGCGAAGCTATGGCTACACCTTC. Protein product: CASSSAGQRSYGYTF.

The rearrangement joins TRBV6-5 to TRBJ2-1; 8 bases fit TRBD2. Germline V gene data show CDR1 as MNHEY and CDR2 as SVGAGI. This CDR3 is 15 amino acids long. J gave up 6 bases and V 5 bases, and 9 bases lay outside the gene matches. CDR3 loop: CASSRPVAGFNEQFF. The CDR3 DNA reads as TGTGCCAGCAGTCGCCCGGTAGCGGGGTTCAATGAGCAGTTCTTC.

The chain combines TRBV6-5 with TRBJ2-5; 10 nucleotides line up with TRBD1. Germline V lookup: CDR1 MNHEY, CDR2 SVGAGI. Trimming cost V 10 bases and J 3 bases; bases outside gene matches: 8. This CDR3 has 14 amino acids. For the CDR3, the DNA is TGTGCCACCTGGGACAGGGGAGTTGAAGAGACCCAGTACTTC. Translated: CATWDRGVEETQYF.

V and J are TRBV19 and TRBJ1-2, with unresolved D. The CDR3 covers 15 residues. Germline V gene data show CDR1 as LNHDA and CDR2 as SQIVND (reference sequence). V was shortened by 6 bases and J by 2 bases, with 16 bases between the two germline ends. CDR3 DNA: TGTGCCAGTAGAGGAAAGGAGAGTGACAACTATGGCTACACCTTC. Residues: CASRGKESDNYGYTF.

The count of this clone is one. CDR3: CASSLPLATSYNEQFF. As DNA, the CDR3 is TGTGCCAGCAGCCTACCACTAGCGACCTCCTACAATGAGCAGTTCTTC. This chain joins TRBV7-2 and TRBJ2-1, with 7 bases matching TRBD2. The V gene's germline CDR1 is SGHTA and CDR2 FQGNSA. The V gene end was trimmed by 5 bases and the J gene end by 0 bases; junction bases not matched to a gene: 7. The CDR3 is made up of 16 amino acids.

This chain joins TRBV30 and TRBJ1-5; a weak D match, TRBD1 (5 bases). V lost 4 bases and J 7 bases, leaving 14 bases between the germline ends. Germline-derived CDR1 and CDR2 are GTSNPN and SVGIG (reference sequence). The CDR3 has 13 amino acids. The CDR3 region has the DNA TGTGCCTGGACGGCGGGGGAGGAACAGCCCCAGCATTTT. Translating it yields CAWTAGEEQPQHF.

The chain links TRBV4-2 to TRBJ1-1, with D perhaps matching TRBD1 (5 bases). CDR1 is LGHNA, CDR2 YNFKEQ, per germline. This CDR3 has 15 residues. V was cut by 3 bases and J by 3 bases, with 14 bases left in between. CDR3 bases: TGTGCCAGCAGCCATCATACCAGGGAAGACACTGAAGCTTTCTTT. It specifies CASSHHTREDTEAFF.